This TCR beta chain was sequenced for a study of OX40 agonist ivuxolimab in advanced cancers. Study summary: Intravenous ivuxolimab at 0.01 to 10 mg/kg was given to patients every 2 weeks. One hepatocellular carcinoma and a couple of cutaneous melanoma patients partially responded. Study-wide points: The study observed clonal expansion of CD4+ and CD8+ blood T cells by week 6 at 0.1 to 3.0 mg/kg.

To note about this clone: Antigen specificity is unknown.

The germline gives CDR1 SGHTS, CDR2 YDEGEE. V gave up 6 bases and J gave up 3 bases, with 10 bases separating them. This CDR3 spans 14 amino acids. The method was immunoSEQ multiplex PCR; TCRdb's version includes in-frame clones alone and lacks a portion of them. Of 30,000 to 40,000 clones in the sample, 89% are singletons; the top ten hold 36%. Blood specimens came from baseline, cycle 4 day 1, and cycle 7 day 1. The sequence came from an adult with an advanced solid tumor such as melanoma, head and neck, liver or kidney cancer. The starting material was CD4+ or CD8+ T cells sorted from blood, obtained in a trial of the OX40 agonist ivuxolimab. The chain recombines TRBV5-8 with TRBJ1-6; a weak D match, TRBD1 (6 bases). CDR3 amino acids: CASIQTGYNSPLHF. As DNA, the CDR3 is TGTGCCAGCATCCAGACAGGCTATAATTCACCCCTCCACTTT.